The source of this T cell receptor (beta chain) is a study of CD8 T cells in Susac syndrome. Reverse transcription of about 0.5 to 1 ug RNA was carried out with random hexamers. From the immunoSEQ multiplex PCR reads, TCRdb called clonotypes with MiXCR, one entry per CDR3 protein. The sample has about 120,000 distinct CDR3 sequences, roughly 93% seen once. The CDR3 covers 13 residues. CDR1 is MNHEY and CDR2 is SVGAGI in the germline V gene. The V and J ends lost 4 bases and 4 bases respectively, with 8 bases between them. The chain links TRBV6-5 to TRBJ2-4, with D perhaps matching TRBD2 (6 bases). The sequence was obtained from a human donor with multiple sclerosis. What was sequenced was CD4+ T cells from PBMCs. The chain's CDR3 is CASSFREKNIQYF. The CDR3 DNA follows: TGTGCCAGCAGTTTTCGGGAGAAAAACATTCAGTACTTC.